This entry is about one T cell receptor beta chain. Per the study methods: Amplification of reference gene primers was used by the study to estimate nucleated cell counts. Profiled with immunoSEQ multiplex PCR; TCRdb holds only in-frame clones, not every one. That table furnishes V, J and clone size, whereas the DNA furnished D and trimming. The repertoire has some 140,000 clones, approximately 84% of them found once; the top ten carry over 1.1%. The data are from a study of blood T cell repertoires in COVID-19. Study at large: Researchers got acute and convalescent COVID-19 samples from the United States, Italy and Spain. Sample material is recorded as cDNA or gDNA derived from T cells, B-cell-depleted T cells, or PBMCs.

The CDR3 runs 14 residues. V was clipped by 2 bases and J by 7 bases, with 15 bases between them. CDR1 and CDR2 (germline): GTSNPN, SVGIG (reference sequence). The chain links TRBV30 to TRBJ1-3; TRBD1 might be the D (5 bases). The material sequenced was peripheral blood. The source is a man in his 60s with acute or convalescent COVID-19. CDR3 sequence (DNA): TGTGCCTGGAGTTGGTCGGGTCGGGGGAACACCATATATTTT. It codes for CAWSWSGRGNTIYF.